This is a list of T cell receptor beta chains from one sample in a study of response to subunit inactivated influenza vaccine. MiXCR was run by TCRdb on the RT-PCR reads, yielding one entry per CDR3 protein. The sample lists about 780,000 distinct CDR3 sequences, under 20% occurring once. This sample comprised PBMCs from blood, obtained approximately 5 days after vaccination. All receptors derive from a man aged 45-60 years who received an inactivated influenza vaccine. Both conserved end residues are trimmed from each CDR3.

v_gene: TRBV7-7
len: 12
j_gene: TRBJ2-5
CDR3aa: ASSRTGEMETQY

v_gene: TRBV18
len: 13
j_gene: TRBJ2-3
CDR3aa: ASSYGQISTDTQY

v_gene: TRBV10-3
len: 11
j_gene: TRBJ1-1
CDR3aa: ATRGQANTEAF

v_gene: TRBV20-1
len: 12
j_gene: TRBJ1-1
CDR3aa: SARGPRKGTEAF

v_gene: TRBV5-1
len: 12
j_gene: TRBJ1-2
CDR3aa: ASSSVTSNYGYT

v_gene: TRBV3-1
len: 11
j_gene: TRBJ2-7
CDR3aa: ASSQDRRNEQY

v_gene: TRBV27
len: 15
j_gene: TRBJ2-2
CDR3aa: ASSLIAGGPHTGELF

v_gene: TRBV7-2
len: 12
j_gene: TRBJ1-3
CDR3aa: ASSLQGYGNTIY

v_gene: TRBV3-1
len: 12
j_gene: TRBJ2-1
CDR3aa: ASSQGLINDEQF

v_gene: TRBV20-1
len: 14
j_gene: TRBJ1-2
CDR3aa: SASYPLRRALYGYT

v_gene: TRBV7-9
len: 11
j_gene: TRBJ2-7
CDR3aa: ATRDGNSYEQY

v_gene: TRBV12-3/TRBV12-4
len: 12
j_gene: TRBJ1-4
CDR3aa: ASKESGGDEKLF

v_gene: TRBV5-5
len: 14
j_gene: TRBJ2-1
CDR3aa: ASVLYWDRVDNEQF

v_gene: TRBV20-1
len: 12
j_gene: TRBJ2-1
CDR3aa: SAREGAPRDEQF

v_gene: TRBV29-1
len: 10
j_gene: TRBJ1-3
CDR3aa: SVGNSGNTIY

v_gene: TRBV5-1
len: 12
j_gene: TRBJ2-3
CDR3aa: ASSGGASTDTQY

v_gene: TRBV12-3/TRBV12-4
len: 14
j_gene: TRBJ2-1
CDR3aa: ASSFGWGRTYNEQF